This entry lists 25 T cell receptor beta chains sequenced from one sample in a study of OX40 agonist ivuxolimab in advanced cancers. TCRdb's table, derived via immunoSEQ multiplex PCR, lists solely in-frame clones and lacks some. This table holds about 88,000 clones, around 85% found once. The sequenced sample was CD4+ or CD8+ T cells sorted from blood, obtained in a trial of the OX40 agonist ivuxolimab. The receptors originated from an adult with an advanced solid tumor such as melanoma, head and neck, liver or kidney cancer.

Details on this clone: In the same sample, other DNA sequences code for this CDR3. The chain combines TRBV5-6 with TRBJ1-6; no definite D call. The CDR3 has 14 amino acids. The V end lost 0 bases, the J end lost 6 bases, and 7 bases lay between the germline ends. Germline CDR1 and CDR2: SGHDT and YYEEEE. The CDR3 loop reads CASSLVGGNSPLHF. The CDR3 nucleotides are TGTGCCAGCAGCTTGGTCGGCGGTAATTCACCCCTCCACTTT. Variable domain in full (rest from reference TRBV5-6 and TRBJ1-6): DAGVTQSPTHLIKTRGQQVTLRCSPKSGHDTVSWYQQALGQGPQFIFQYYEEEERQRGNFPDRFSGHQFPNYSSELNVNALLLGDSALYLCASSLVGGNSPLHFGNGTRLTVT.

V and J are TRBV6-5 and TRBJ1-2, with TRBD1 identical over 10 bases. The V gene end was trimmed by 6 bases and the J gene end by 4 bases; junction bases not matched to a gene: 8. The CDR3 length is 15 residues. Per germline, CDR1 MNHEY and CDR2 SVGAGI. The DNA of the CDR3 is TGTGCCAGCAGAAACCGGGACAGGGGTGCCTATGGCTACACCTTC. It translates to CASRNRDRGAYGYTF.

This clone was picked up a small number of times. The V and J genes are TRBV10-3 and TRBJ2-7; the match to TRBD2 covers 10 bases. The CDR3 length is 15 residues. CDR1 and CDR2 (germline): ENHRY, SYGVKD. The V and J ends lost 10 bases and 7 bases, in that order; junction bases with no gene match: 16. The CDR3 spells CATSPPSGRSEEQYF. DNA for the CDR3: TGTGCCACCTCACCCCCTAGCGGGAGATCAGAAGAGCAGTACTTC.

The table lists this clone with a few counts. V and J are TRBV23-1 and TRBJ1-2, with D unclear. TRBV23-1 qualifies as an ORF whose function is uncertain. The CDR3 is 10 residues long. The ends were cut back, 6 bases at V and 14 bases at J, with 13 bases in the middle. The CDR3 sequence is CASRIRVLTF. The CDR3 DNA sequence: TGCGCCAGCAGGATAAGGGTTCTTACCTTC.

The chain recombines TRBV18 with TRBJ1-2, with D tentatively TRBD1 (5 bases). Per germline, CDR1 KGHSH and CDR2 LQKENI. The V end was cut by 4 bases, the J end by 5 bases, with 11 bases between. CDR3 length: 13 amino acids. CDR3 region: CASSQGPGYGYTF. In DNA, the CDR3 is TGTGCCAGCTCACAGGGGCCGGGGTATGGCTACACCTTC.

This clone has only one observation. The chain is built from TRBV2 and TRBJ2-3; no reliable D call. The CDR3 spans 13 residues. V gave up 11 bases and J gave up 0 bases, with 12 bases separating them. CDR1 is SNHLY, CDR2 FYNNEI, per germline. CDR3 sequence: CAGSYWSTDTQYF. The CDR3 DNA is TGTGCCGGTTCCTATTGGAGCACAGATACGCAGTATTTT.

J is TRBJ1-5 and V is TRBV27, with D uncertain. CDR3 size: 14 residues. Germline CDR1 is MNHEY and CDR2 is SMNVEV (reference sequence). Trimming stripped 1 base from V and 1 base from J, with 5 bases between. In nucleotides, the CDR3 is TGTGCCAGCAGTTTATTGGACAGCAATCAGCCCCAGCATTTT. It is translated as CASSLLDSNQPQHF.

The chain combines TRBV7-3 with TRBJ2-3; 10 bases are a match to TRBD2. The CDR3 extends over 18 amino acids. Germline V gives CDR1 SGHTA, CDR2 FQGTGA. With V trimmed by 2 bases and J by 3 bases, 11 bases remained unmatched. This chain's CDR3 is CASSLRPSGGGGTDTQYF. The CDR3, as DNA: TGTGCCAGCAGCTTACGCCCTAGCGGGGGAGGCGGGACAGATACGCAGTATTTT.

The genes are TRBV5-4 and TRBJ1-5, with D unclear. V was shortened by 4 bases and J by 5 bases, with 16 bases between the two germline ends. The CDR3 spans 15 residues. Germline assignment: CDR1 SGHNT and CDR2 YYREEE (reference sequence). The CDR3 bases are TGTGCCAGCAGCCCCGGCCGAGAGAGTGATCAGCCCCAGCATTTT. It translates to CASSPGRESDQPQHF.

This chain joins TRBV5-1 and TRBJ1-1, with D unclear. The V end lost 3 bases, the J end lost 1 base, and 10 bases lay between the germline ends. Per germline, CDR1 SGHRS and CDR2 YFSETQ. The CDR3 totals 14 residues. This CDR3 is CASSYSEGNTEAFF. Here the CDR3 DNA reads TGCGCCAGCAGCTATTCGGAGGGGAACACTGAAGCTTTCTTT.

V usage is TRBV18 and J usage is TRBJ1-1, with unresolved D. V lost 4 bases and J 0 bases, leaving 6 bases between the germline ends. The CDR3 is made up of 13 amino acids. CDR1 and CDR2 (germline): KGHSH, LQKENI. The CDR3: CASSRLVNTEAFF. CDR3 nucleotide sequence: TGTGCCAGCTCACGGCTGGTGAACACTGAAGCTTTCTTT. The whole variable domain, remainder taken from reference TRBV18 and TRBJ1-1, is NAGVMQNPRHLVRRRGQEARLRCSPMKGHSHVYWYRQLPEEGLKFMVYLQKENIIDESGMPKERFSAEFPKEGPSILRIQQVVRGDSAAYFCASSRLVNTEAFFGQGTRLTVV.

The V and J genes are TRBV18 and TRBJ1-1, with a possible D match to TRBD1 (5 bases). This CDR3 is built from 14 residues. CDR1 and CDR2 (germline): KGHSH, LQKENI. Trimming shortened V by 4 bases and J by 0 bases, and 9 bases separated the two germline ends. The CDR3 DNA sequence: TGTGCCAGCTCACTAGACAGTTTGAACACTGAAGCTTTCTTT. It encodes CASSLDSLNTEAFF. The full variable domain, with the rest looked up from reference TRBV18 and TRBJ1-1, is NAGVMQNPRHLVRRRGQEARLRCSPMKGHSHVYWYRQLPEEGLKFMVYLQKENIIDESGMPKERFSAEFPKEGPSILRIQQVVRGDSAAYFCASSLDSLNTEAFFGQGTRLTVV.

This chain connects TRBV27 to TRBJ1-6; D gene uncertain. Germline loops: CDR1 MNHEY, CDR2 SMNVEV (reference sequence). V shed 6 bases and J shed 7 bases, with 13 bases lying between them. This CDR3 has 14 amino acids. CDR3 sequence: CASSRGPINSPLHF. DNA for the CDR3: TGTGCCAGCAGCCGCGGCCCCATAAATTCACCCCTCCACTTT.

The chain uses TRBV7-2 and TRBJ1-5, with D possibly TRBD1 on 6 matching bases. The CDR3 runs 15 residues. The germline CDR1 and CDR2 sequences are SGHTA and FQGNSA. V shed 2 bases and J shed 8 bases, with 16 bases lying between them. The CDR3 DNA reads as TGTGCCAGCAGCTTACAATCAGGGGCGCCGGAGCCCCAGCATTTT. Translation gives CASSLQSGAPEPQHF.

This clone was recorded only once. The chain links TRBV5-1 to TRBJ2-1; 8 bases line up with TRBD2. Germline V lookup: CDR1 SGHRS, CDR2 YFSETQ. Trimming removed 1 base from V and 7 bases from J; junction bases left unmatched: 1. This CDR3 has 13 residues. In DNA form, the CDR3 reads TGCGCCAGCAGCTTGCCGGGGGGGAATGAGCAGTTCTTC. This translates into CASSLPGGNEQFF.

The CDR3 region is CASSRRLGAGSTDTQYF. In nucleotides, the CDR3 is TGTGCCAGCAGCCGCAGACTAGGAGCGGGGAGCACAGATACGCAGTATTTT. This chain joins TRBV7-9 and TRBJ2-3; 7 bases fit TRBD2. The CDR3 totals 17 residues. CDR1 is SEHNR and CDR2 is FQNEAQ in the germline V gene (reference sequence). J lost 0 bases, V lost 5 bases, and 11 bases had no gene match.

The V call is TRBV5-1, the J call TRBJ2-1, with 9 positions matching TRBD1. The CDR3 consists of 16 residues. The ends lost 4 bases at V and 7 bases at J; junction bases unmatched: 12. CDR1 is SGHRS and CDR2 is YFSETQ in the germline V gene. CDR3 sequence reads: CASSPADRGLVNEQFF. The CDR3 DNA sequence: TGCGCCAGCAGCCCGGCGGACAGGGGCCTTGTGAATGAGCAGTTCTTC.

The chain is built from TRBV5-1 and TRBJ2-3, with D tentatively TRBD1 (5 bases). Between the trimmed V and J ends, which lost 3 bases and 2 bases, there was a span of 10 bases. The CDR3 is 14 residues long. Germline loops: CDR1 SGHRS, CDR2 YFSETQ. The CDR3 is CASSWQGITDTQYF. In DNA form, the CDR3 reads TGCGCCAGCAGCTGGCAGGGAATCACAGATACGCAGTATTTT.

V and J are TRBV27 and TRBJ2-7; 13 nucleotides agree with TRBD2. The V and J ends lost 4 bases and 0 bases, in that order; junction bases with no gene match: 6. The CDR3 has 17 amino acids. Germline V CDR1 and CDR2: MNHEY, SMNVEV (reference sequence). This chain's CDR3 is CASSSIRTSGSSYEQYF. CDR3 sequence (DNA): TGTGCCAGCAGTTCGATAAGGACTAGCGGGAGCTCCTACGAGCAGTACTTC.

This rearrangement joins TRBV18 to TRBJ1-1, with 7 bases that match TRBD1. The germline V gene encodes CDR1 KGHSH and CDR2 LQKENI. Losses at the gene ends were 0 bases for V and 7 bases for J; bases not matched to a gene: 5. CDR3 length: 14 amino acids. The CDR3 loop is CASSPPGTADEAFF. The CDR3 DNA reads TGTGCCAGCTCACCACCCGGGACAGCCGATGAAGCTTTCTTT.

This clone was counted once. This chain joins TRBV9 and TRBJ2-3; maybe TRBD2 (5 bases). This CDR3 has 12 amino acids. V dropped 4 bases and J dropped 8 bases, with 11 bases sitting between them. The germline CDR1 and CDR2 sequences are SGDLS and YYNGEE. The chain's CDR3 is CASSTTRGTQYF. The CDR3 DNA is TGTGCCAGCAGCACCACCCGGGGTACGCAGTATTTT.

The chain joins TRBV6-1 to TRBJ1-1; D not certain. The germline V gene has CDR1 MNHNS and CDR2 SASEGT. With 3 bases removed from V and 4 bases from J, the gap between germline ends came to 12 bases. CDR3 length equals 14 residues. The CDR3 nucleotides are TGTGCCAGCAGTGACCCCCGAAGTGGCACTGAAGCTTTCTTT. Its translation is CASSDPRSGTEAFF.

V is TRBV6-1 and J is TRBJ1-6, with 7 bases fitting TRBD1. V lost 7 bases and J lost 4; bases outside the gene matches: 7. Germline-derived CDR1 and CDR2 are MNHNS and SASEGT. The CDR3 has 15 residues. The CDR3 nucleotides read TGTGCCAGCAAGAGGACAGGAGCGTATAATTCACCCCTCCACTTT. Translated: CASKRTGAYNSPLHF.

This clone was observed a handful of times. The rearrangement uses TRBV2 and TRBJ2-5; D uncertain. V gave up 10 bases and J gave up 2 bases, with 11 bases separating them. Per germline, CDR1 SNHLY and CDR2 FYNNEI. The CDR3 totals 12 residues. CDR3 sequence (DNA): TGTGCCATCTCCGGAAAGCAAGAGACCCAGTACTTC. Protein: CAISGKQETQYF.

The chain carries TRBV11-1 and TRBJ1-1; D is undetermined. Germline CDR1 reads SGHAT; CDR2 reads FQDESV (reference sequence). V was trimmed by 5 bases and J by 4 bases, leaving 11 bases between them. CDR3 size: 13 residues. CDR3 sequence (DNA): TGTGCCAGCAGCCAGACTTTGGGCACTGAAGCTTTCTTT. This gives the protein CASSQTLGTEAFF.